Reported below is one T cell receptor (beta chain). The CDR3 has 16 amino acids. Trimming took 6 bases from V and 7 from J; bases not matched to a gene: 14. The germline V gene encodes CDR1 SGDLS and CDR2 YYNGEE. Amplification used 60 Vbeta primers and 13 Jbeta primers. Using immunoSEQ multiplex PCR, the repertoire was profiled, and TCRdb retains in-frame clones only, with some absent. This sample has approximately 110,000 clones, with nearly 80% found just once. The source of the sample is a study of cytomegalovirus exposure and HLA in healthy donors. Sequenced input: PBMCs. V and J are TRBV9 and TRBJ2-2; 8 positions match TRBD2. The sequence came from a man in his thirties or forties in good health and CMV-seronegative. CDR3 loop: CASTPRGSGVVGELFF. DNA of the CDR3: TGTGCCAGCACCCCCCGGGGTAGCGGGGTCGTCGGGGAGCTGTTTTTT.